This T cell receptor beta chain originates from a study of identical twins (dated by TCRdb to 2016 to 2017). With respect to the entire study: To test whether fetal clonotypes persist, this study deep-sequenced TCR alpha and beta repertoires from monozygotic twins, from unrelated adults of various ages, and from cord blood. To rule out contamination, replicate twin experiments were performed at different times with different library preparation protocols.

Only healthy Caucasian donors were included. Three pairs of female monozygotic twins, all aged 18 to 29 years, were included in the twin cohort. CD4+ and CD8+ T cell populations were isolated with positive isolation kits from Invitrogen. Libraries were made using 5' RACE. TCRdb shows the sequencer as Illumina HiSeq 2000. Template switching introduced a universal primer binding site; the final cDNA contained a unique molecular identifier, enabling accurate counting of TCR cDNA molecules. First-strand cDNA for TCR alpha and beta chains was synthesized from specific primers in the conserved constant-segment region. To control for contamination, each cDNA library was double barcoded with a SMART-Mk sample barcode plus Illumina barcodes. TruSeq adapter sequences along with Illumina sample barcodes were introduced in two successive PCR steps. Sequencing of the TCR alpha and beta cDNA libraries was done on the Illumina HiSeq platform using custom primers. For the original study's pipeline: MiGEC processed the raw reads to extract unique molecular identifiers, while MiXCR was used to determine the CDR3 positions. For each individual, recombination models were inferred using an EM algorithm with the repgenHMM and IGoR tools. Shared clonotype analysis was performed with the tcR package in R, normalizing sharing by the product of cloneset sizes. Out-of-frame nonproductive sequences were analyzed to study raw recombination free of thymic and clonal selection effects. The public reads were quality trimmed at Q25 with fastp and then assembled into clones with MiXCR by TCRdb, keeping productive beta chains. Rows merge per CDR3 protein into single entries with the most common DNA and genes. The V and J calls reflect TCRdb's pipeline rather than the authors' work. For this sample there are 510,000 or so distinct CDR3 sequences; nearly 15% appear just once. Of the sample, around 0.4% is held by the ten largest clones.

The germline V gene (reference sequence) specifies SEHNR as CDR1 and FQNEAQ as CDR2. V sheds 5 bases and J sheds 10 bases, leaving 18 bases between their ends. There are 14 amino acids in the CDR3, from cysteine to phenylalanine inclusive. The CDR3 DNA has 42 bases and is translated from base 1. This clonotype was recorded a few times. Its antigen is unknown. No clone much larger than this one lies a single base away; base qualities are absent. The full study reports these points: Abundant cord blood beta clonotypes carried fewer insertions; young adult naive repertoires showed a weaker similar trend, while memory repertoires showed none. Out-of-frame TCR alpha sequences shared between twins showed an excess of low generation-probability sequences compared with coincidental sharing between unrelated individuals. A weaker excess of twin sharing was found in beta out-of-frame sequences because the signal-to-noise ratio was lowered by fewer shared sequences. Conclusions relied on cross-sectional statistical analysis, since the same donors could not be followed over many years. Invariant T cells such as MAIT and iNKT could partly confound zero-insertion analyses, although diverse VJ usage argued against such confounding for most clonotypes. In monozygotic twins, recombination models systematically underestimated out-of-frame TCR alpha sharing, but the models matched the sharing seen between unrelated individuals.

The data also belong to a second study, concerning yellow fever vaccine responses in identical twins. The second study reports: According to the authors, in identical twins the way T cells responded to vaccination appeared partly convergent and partly personalized. In identical twins, the study followed T cell clones that responded to the vaccine with precision.

The V and J segments used are TRBV7-9 and TRBJ1-5, with the identity of the D gene unclear. Sequenced material: CD4+ T cells sorted from blood. The sequence came from a woman under 30 in good health. The CDR3 protein: CASSLRTIRDPQHF. In nucleotides, the sequence is TGTGCCAGCAGCCTACGGACGATCAGAGATCCCCAGCATTTT.